These 21 T cell receptor beta chains share one sample of origin, sequenced in a study of beta chain features in type 1 diabetes. The authors reverse transcribed all of the isolated RNA, so sequencing captured expressed TCRB transcripts. Profiling relied on immunoSEQ multiplex PCR, and the TCRdb table lists in-frame clones only, not all of them. The table shows roughly 380,000 clones, with about 20% occurring only once. Sequencing was done on a sample of naive CD4+ T cells from blood. The receptors come from a young woman in good health.

The gene calls are TRBV30 and TRBJ2-1, with 9 bases lining up with TRBD2. Germline CDR1 is GTSNPN and CDR2 is SVGIG (reference sequence). The CDR3 consists of 16 residues. Trimming took 0 bases from V and 4 from J; bases not matched to a gene: 7. The CDR3 DNA reads as TGTGCCTGGAGTGTACCTGCGGGAGGGAGGTACAATGAGCAGTTCTTC. Protein product: CAWSVPAGGRYNEQFF.

V and J are TRBV30 and TRBJ2-5; 16 positions match TRBD2. Germline V gene data show CDR1 as GTSNPN and CDR2 as SVGIG (reference sequence). With 1 base clipped from V and 2 bases from J, the junction kept 1 base outside the gene matches. The CDR3 consists of 16 residues. As DNA, the CDR3 is TGTGCCTGGAGTGCGGGACTAGCGGGAGGGCAAGAGACCCAGTACTTC. Protein sequence: CAWSAGLAGGQETQYF. Drawing the rest from reference TRBV30 and TRBJ2-5, the complete variable domain is SQTIHQWPATLVQPVGSPLSLECTVEGTSNPNLYWYRQAAGRGLQLLFYSVGIGQISSEVPQNLSASRPQDRQFILSSKKLLLSDSGFYLCAWSAGLAGGQETQYFGPGTRLLVL.

This clone has more than one count but fewer than ten. The chain employs TRBV7-2 and TRBJ1-4, with a tentative D call TRBD1 (5 bases). The CDR3 consists of 15 residues. CDR1 is SGHTA, CDR2 FQGNSA, per germline. V lost 1 base, J lost 0 bases, and 6 bases lay in between. As DNA, the CDR3 is TGTGCCAGCAGCTTAGGGGGCTCAACTAATGAAAAACTGTTTTTT. Translation: CASSLGGSTNEKLFF.

The chain couples TRBV6-5 to TRBJ1-2; TRBD1 matches at 10 bases. There are 15 residues in the CDR3. With 7 bases clipped from V and 7 bases from J, the junction kept 12 bases outside the gene matches. CDR1 is MNHEY, CDR2 SVGAGI, per germline. Here the CDR3 reads CASTLRGTGERGYTF. The CDR3 region has the DNA TGTGCCAGCACCCTAAGAGGGACAGGGGAGCGTGGCTACACCTTC.

This clone was seen only a few times. This chain links TRBV30 with TRBJ2-3; maybe TRBD1 (5 bases). The CDR3 length is 14 residues. Trimming removed 5 bases from V and 0 bases from J, with 12 bases in between. Germline CDR1 reads GTSNPN; CDR2 reads SVGIG (reference sequence). The CDR3 region is CAWARAGSTDTQYF. In DNA, the CDR3 is TGTGCCTGGGCTCGGGCAGGGAGCACAGATACGCAGTATTTT.

The rearrangement joins TRBV29-1 to TRBJ1-1; D is ambiguous. V was cut by 6 bases and J by 5 bases, with 13 bases left in between. In germline, CDR1 is SQVTM, CDR2 ANQGSEA. The CDR3 has 12 residues. The CDR3 loop is CSVSTRRTEAFF. CDR3 nucleotides: TGCAGCGTAAGTACCCGGCGGACTGAAGCTTTCTTT.

The chain employs TRBV29-1 and TRBJ1-2; D possibly corresponds to TRBD1 (6 bases). This CDR3 region has 15 residues. Per germline, CDR1 SQVTM and CDR2 ANQGSEA. V was shortened by 7 bases and J by 4 bases, with 22 bases between the two germline ends. The CDR3 nucleotides read TGCAGCGCCAGGAGACACTACAGGGTATCCTATGGCTACACCTTC. It is translated as CSARRHYRVSYGYTF.

This clone has a handful of counts. The gene calls are TRBV2 and TRBJ2-1; 11 nucleotides agree with TRBD2. Germline CDR1 reads SNHLY; CDR2 reads FYNNEI. The V gene end was trimmed by 5 bases and the J gene end by 5 bases; junction bases not matched to a gene: 5. CDR3 size: 15 residues. CDR3 protein: CASSSTSGGDNEQFF. CDR3 sequence (DNA): TGTGCCAGCAGTTCAACTAGCGGGGGTGACAATGAGCAGTTCTTC.

The chain combines TRBV9 with TRBJ2-3; TRBD2 is a possible D gene (6 bases). Trimming left V 7 bases short and J 2 bases short, with 17 bases between. CDR3 size: 15 residues. Germline loops: CDR1 SGDLS, CDR2 YYNGEE. The CDR3 region has the DNA TGTGCCAGCGCGGCTGGGCGGGGCCCCACAGATACGCAGTATTTT. It encodes CASAAGRGPTDTQYF.

The J gene is TRBJ1-5, the V gene TRBV30; D perhaps matches TRBD1 (6 bases). This CDR3 spans 13 amino acids. Germline CDR1 and CDR2: GTSNPN and SVGIG (reference sequence). Trimming removed 4 bases at V and 3 bases at J, with 10 bases between. This CDR3 is CAWKGQLNQPQHF. The CDR3 DNA reads as TGTGCCTGGAAAGGACAGCTCAATCAGCCCCAGCATTTT.

This clone was counted only a few times. This CDR3 reads CASSSRTDNEQFF. In DNA, the CDR3 is TGTGCCAGCAGCTCTAGGACTGACAATGAGCAGTTCTTC. The chain links TRBV11-2 to TRBJ2-1; D is perhaps TRBD2 (5 bases). Germline-derived CDR1 and CDR2 are SGHAT and FQNNGV. V lost 4 bases to trimming and J lost 5 bases, with 9 bases between them. This CDR3 is 13 amino acids long.

This chain joins TRBV7-3 and TRBJ1-1; D remains unclear. CDR1 and CDR2 from the germline V gene are SGHTA and FQGTGA. The CDR3 contains 13 residues. Trimming pared 3 bases from V and 3 bases from J, leaving 8 bases between. The CDR3 DNA sequence: TGTGCCAGCAGCTTTATGGCAGACACTGAAGCTTTCTTT. Protein product: CASSFMADTEAFF.

The V and J genes are TRBV5-1 and TRBJ2-3; 9 bases align to TRBD2. This CDR3 has 14 residues. Losses at the gene ends were 5 bases for V and 2 bases for J; bases not matched to a gene: 3. The germline gives CDR1 SGHRS, CDR2 YFSETQ. The CDR3 bases are TGCGCCAGCAGTAGACTAGCGGACACAGATACGCAGTATTTT. Its protein is CASSRLADTDTQYF.

The chain links TRBV7-2 to TRBJ2-2, with D possibly being TRBD1 (7 bases). The V end lost 5 bases, the J end lost 1 base, and 17 bases lay between the germline ends. The V gene's germline CDR1 is SGHTA and CDR2 FQGNSA. This CDR3 has 17 amino acids. In DNA form, the CDR3 reads TGTGCCAGCAGCAAGGCGGGACAGACGCTGAACACCGGGGAGCTGTTTTTT. Protein: CASSKAGQTLNTGELFF.

The rearrangement links TRBV29-1 to TRBJ2-5; 7 nucleotides agree with TRBD1. Unmatched junction bases numbered 12, after V lost 5 bases and J lost 6 bases. Germline-derived CDR1 and CDR2 are SQVTM and ANQGSEA. This CDR3 contains 14 residues. The CDR3 region is CSVIVTGSQQTQYF. The CDR3, as DNA: TGCAGCGTTATAGTGACAGGGTCTCAACAGACCCAGTACTTC.

The CDR3 nucleotides are TGCGCCGGAGGGGGCCAGCTCGAAGCTTTCTTT. Its translation: CAGGGQLEAFF. V usage is TRBV23-1 and J usage is TRBJ1-1, with 7 bases lining up with TRBD1. TRBV23-1 is assigned to the ORF class and has an uncertain function. Trimming at V came to 11 bases and at J to 8 bases, leaving 8 bases not matched to a gene. The CDR3 is made up of 11 amino acids.

The sample holds a few counts of this clone. This chain uses TRBV11-2 with TRBJ2-5; D remains ambiguous. CDR3 size: 11 residues. Trimming removed 5 bases from V and 5 bases from J, with 6 bases in between. CDR1 is SGHAT and CDR2 is FQNNGV in the germline V gene. The CDR3 sequence: CASSNSETQYF. The CDR3 DNA reads as TGTGCCAGCAGCAACAGTGAGACCCAGTACTTC.

The rearrangement joins TRBV18 to TRBJ2-7; TRBD1 agrees at 9 bases. V was pared by 4 bases and J by 0 bases, with 4 bases of the junction left unmatched. Germline-derived CDR1 and CDR2 are KGHSH and LQKENI. The CDR3 has 15 residues. The DNA for the CDR3 is TGTGCCAGCTCACTTGGGACAGGGCCCTCCTACGAGCAGTACTTC. This sequence encodes CASSLGTGPSYEQYF. Full variable domain (remainder filled in from reference TRBV18 and TRBJ2-7): NAGVMQNPRHLVRRRGQEARLRCSPMKGHSHVYWYRQLPEEGLKFMVYLQKENIIDESGMPKERFSAEFPKEGPSILRIQQVVRGDSAAYFCASSLGTGPSYEQYFGPGTRLTVT.

This clone was observed a few times. V and J are TRBV7-8 and TRBJ2-7; D possibly corresponds to TRBD1 (5 bases). CDR3 size: 14 residues. Germline V gene data show CDR1 as SGHVS and CDR2 as FQNEAQ. The V and J ends lost 1 base and 2 bases respectively, with 9 bases between them. The CDR3 sequence is CASSLGQRAYEQYF. CDR3 sequence (DNA): TGTGCCAGCAGCTTAGGACAGAGAGCCTACGAGCAGTACTTC.

Worth noting for this clone: Other nucleotide sequences from this sample produce the same CDR3. V is TRBV18 and J is TRBJ1-1, with a possible D match to TRBD1 (6 bases). Trimming took 3 bases from V and 0 from J, leaving 8 bases between them. Germline CDR1 reads KGHSH; CDR2 reads LQKENI. The CDR3 loop spans 14 amino acids. The CDR3 DNA sequence: TGTGCCAGCTCACCGGACAGAATGAACACTGAAGCTTTCTTT. This encodes CASSPDRMNTEAFF.

The table lists this clone with a few counts. The J gene is TRBJ1-2, the V gene TRBV4-1, with a possible D match to TRBD1 (6 bases). Deletions cut 0 bases from V and 8 bases from J, with 16 bases between. There are 15 residues in the CDR3. Germline CDR1 is MGHRA and CDR2 is YSYEKL. CDR3 in DNA: TGCGCCAGCAGCCAAGAACTGGGGGCGGATGAGGGCTACACCTTC. Its translation is CASSQELGADEGYTF.